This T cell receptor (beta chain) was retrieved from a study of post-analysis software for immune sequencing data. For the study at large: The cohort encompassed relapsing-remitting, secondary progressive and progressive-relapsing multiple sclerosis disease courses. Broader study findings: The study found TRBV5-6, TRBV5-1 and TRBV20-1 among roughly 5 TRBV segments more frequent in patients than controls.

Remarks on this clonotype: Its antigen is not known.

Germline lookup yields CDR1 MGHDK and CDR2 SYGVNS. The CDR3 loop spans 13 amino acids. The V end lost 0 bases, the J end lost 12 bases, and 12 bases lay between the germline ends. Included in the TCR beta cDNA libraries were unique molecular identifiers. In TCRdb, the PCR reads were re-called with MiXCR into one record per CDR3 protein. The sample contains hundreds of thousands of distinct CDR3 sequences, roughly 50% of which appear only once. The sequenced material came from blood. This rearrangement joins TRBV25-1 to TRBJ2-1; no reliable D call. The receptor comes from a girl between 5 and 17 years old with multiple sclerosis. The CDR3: CASSEYAPIGQFF. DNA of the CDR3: TGTGCCAGCAGTGAATATGCCCCGATCGGGCAGTTCTTC.